This TCR beta chain emerged from a study of cytomegalovirus exposure and HLA in healthy donors. Across the study: Researchers found that roughly 80% of over 350 genotyped donors fell within the Caucasian-associated ancestry cluster. Study results and limitations: A later analysis linked a missense DCLRE1C variant to TCR beta V- and J-gene trimming. There were some V segments, including TRBV6-2 and TRBV6-3, excluded as indistinguishable.

Regarding this clone: Its antigen remains unknown. The sample holds other DNA sequences that translate to the same CDR3.

Regarding donors, all were healthy bone marrow donors. PCR amplification relied on 60 Vbeta primers (plus 13 Jbeta primers). The assay was immunoSEQ multiplex PCR, and TCRdb's table has in-frame clones only and misses some. This repertoire shows approximately 180,000 clones, approximately 12% found once; its top ten account for under 10%. Trimming removed 5 bases from V and 5 bases from J, with 9 bases in between. The CDR3 runs 12 residues. Per germline, CDR1 SEHNR and CDR2 FQNEAQ (reference sequence). The TCR originated in a man aged 45-65 years in good health and CMV-seropositive. The source material was PBMCs. V usage is TRBV7-9 and J usage is TRBJ1-1; no clear D gene. This CDR3 reads CASSPPRTEAFF. CDR3 coding DNA: TGTGCCAGCAGCCCACCGAGGACTGAAGCTTTCTTT.